The clone carrying this TCR beta chain was found many times. The antigen remains undetermined. The CDR3 loop spans 12 amino acids. Trimming removed 2 bases at V and 4 bases at J, with 6 bases between. CDR1 is SQVTM and CDR2 is ANQGSEA in the germline V gene. This sample was included in a study of T-cell reconstitution after alpha-beta-depleted transplantation in children. Regarding the study as a whole: Alpha-beta T cells about two months after transplant reportedly derived from several hundred expanded graft clones. Newly produced T cells mostly provided counts and TCRbeta diversity after one year, as hyperexpanded clones declined.

The TCRbeta library was prepared with unique molecular identifiers. TCRdb ran MiXCR on the PCR reads and lists one entry per CDR3 protein. The data contain fewer than 750,000 distinct CDR3 sequences, under 25% of them singletons. The receptor was derived from a boy under two years old who had a stem cell transplant for acute myeloid leukemia, so the T cells may come from the graft donor. The chain has TRBV29-1 and TRBJ2-1; D not resolved. The source was PBMCs, mostly from graft donor cells, collected 360 days after TCRalphabeta/CD19-depleted stem cell transplant. For the CDR3, the DNA is TGCAGCGTTGAAAAAAGTTACAATGAGCAGTTCTTC. Translated, it gives CSVEKSYNEQFF.